This passage covers 31 T cell receptor beta chains from one sample sequenced in a study of blood T cell repertoires in COVID-19. Profiled with immunoSEQ multiplex PCR; TCRdb holds only in-frame clones, not every one. The profile shows around 200,000 clones, less than 90% of them singletons. The material sequenced was peripheral blood. The receptors stem from a middle-aged woman with acute or convalescent COVID-19.

The chain joins TRBV15 to TRBJ2-2, with 9 bases fitting TRBD1. The CDR3 has 15 residues. V trimming: 4 bases; J trimming: 4 bases; junction bases outside the gene matches: 4. Germline CDR1 LNHNV, CDR2 YYDKDF (reference sequence). CDR3 sequence: CATSIQGAPTGELFF. The DNA for the CDR3 is TGTGCCACCAGCATACAGGGGGCGCCCACCGGGGAGCTGTTTTTT.

The chain combines TRBV28 with TRBJ2-5; 12 bases map to TRBD1. J gave up 7 bases and V 3 bases, and 12 bases lay outside the gene matches. This CDR3 region has 17 residues. The germline CDR1 and CDR2 sequences are MDHEN and SYDVKM. The CDR3 loop reads CASSFLVWDRGRGTQYF. As DNA, the CDR3 is TGTGCCAGCAGTTTCTTGGTCTGGGACAGGGGGCGAGGGACCCAGTACTTC.

The chain carries TRBV5-5 and TRBJ2-3; 9 nucleotides line up with TRBD1. The trim removed 4 bases at V and 11 bases at J, leaving 14 bases unmatched. The CDR3 consists of 15 residues. The germline V gene has CDR1 SGHKS and CDR2 YYEKEE (reference sequence). Here the CDR3 reads CASSPGTGNGKEQYF. CDR3 nucleotides: TGTGCCAGCAGCCCCGGGACAGGGAACGGTAAGGAGCAGTATTTT. Supplemented by reference TRBV5-5 and TRBJ2-3, the full variable domain reads DAGVTQSPTHLIKTRGQQVTLRCSPISGHKSVSWYQQVLGQGPQFIFQYYEKEERGRGNFPDRFSARQFPNYSSELNVNALLLGDSALYLCASSPGTGNGKEQYFGPGTRLTVL.

This chain connects TRBV10-3 to TRBJ2-7; the match to TRBD2 covers 9 bases. This CDR3 region has 15 residues. The ends lost 0 bases at V and 5 bases at J; junction bases unmatched: 5. The V gene's germline CDR1 is ENHRY and CDR2 SYGVKD. In DNA, the CDR3 is TGTGCCATCAGTGAGTCAGGGCTAGCGGGGAACGAGCAGTACTTC. Its translation is CAISESGLAGNEQYF.

V usage is TRBV19 and J usage is TRBJ2-1; TRBD1 aligns across 9 bases. CDR1 is LNHDA and CDR2 is SQIVND in the germline V gene (reference sequence). V shed 4 bases and J 7 bases; nucleotides not matched to a gene: 2. The CDR3 contains 13 residues. This CDR3 reads CASSRQGGNEQFF. CDR3 coding DNA: TGTGCCAGTAGTAGACAGGGGGGGAATGAGCAGTTCTTC.

The rearrangement joins TRBV28 to TRBJ1-4; D ambiguous. The ends were cut back, 5 bases at V and 0 bases at J, with 13 bases in the middle. This CDR3 has 16 amino acids. Germline-derived CDR1 and CDR2 are MDHEN and SYDVKM. The CDR3 DNA sequence: TGTGCCAGCAGTCTTTACGTCGGTGCAACTAATGAAAAACTGTTTTTT. Its protein is CASSLYVGATNEKLFF.

The CDR3 DNA sequence: TGCAGCGTTGAAGGGGTTAGCGGGAGTCCAGATACGCAGTATTTT. Its translation is CSVEGVSGSPDTQYF. The gene calls are TRBV29-1 and TRBJ2-3; 9 bases fit TRBD2. The germline gives CDR1 SQVTM, CDR2 ANQGSEA. The CDR3 covers 15 residues. V trimming: 1 base; J trimming: 4 bases; junction bases outside the gene matches: 6.

This rearrangement joins TRBV28 to TRBJ2-1; possibly TRBD2 for D (5 bases). CDR1 is MDHEN and CDR2 is SYDVKM in the germline V gene. Trimming took off 10 bases at V and 5 bases at J, with 15 bases between the two ends. The CDR3 is 13 residues long. CDR3 bases: TGTGCCATATCGGTAGCGAGCCACAATGAGCAGTTCTTC. Its protein is CAISVASHNEQFF.

This chain joins TRBV3-1 (or the pseudogene TRBV3-2) and TRBJ2-1, with 15 bases that match TRBD2. The CDR3 contains 15 residues. Per germline, CDR1 LGHDT and CDR2 YNNKEL (reference sequence). Trimming removed 4 bases from V and 7 bases from J; junction bases left unmatched: 2. The CDR3 DNA sequence: TGTGCCAGCAGCCGCGGACTAGCGGGAGGGAATGAGCAGTTCTTC. Its translation is CASSRGLAGGNEQFF.

This rearrangement joins TRBV15 to TRBJ2-1; the D is unclear. Germline V gene lookup returns CDR1 LNHNV and CDR2 YYDKDF (reference sequence). The CDR3 is made up of 15 amino acids. V lost 0 bases and J 4 bases, leaving 10 bases between the germline ends. This CDR3 reads CATSRDRSTYNEQFF. The CDR3 DNA follows: TGTGCCACCAGCAGAGATCGGTCAACTTACAATGAGCAGTTCTTC.

This chain uses TRBV7-8 with TRBJ1-5; D unclear. The CDR3 is 13 amino acids. V was clipped by 5 bases and J by 5 bases, with 10 bases between them. Germline CDR1 SGHVS, CDR2 FQNEAQ. CDR3 in DNA: TGTGCCAGCAGCCCCTTCGGGGATCAGCCCCAGCATTTT. Translating it yields CASSPFGDQPQHF.

CDR3 in amino acids: CASSTGTSGRAGDEQFF. CDR3 DNA: TGTGCCAGCAGCACCGGGACTAGCGGGAGGGCCGGGGATGAGCAGTTCTTC. The genes are TRBV11-3 and TRBJ2-1, with 16 bases that match TRBD2. Germline CDR1 and CDR2: SGHNT and YENEEA. J lost 8 bases, V lost 5 bases, and 9 bases had no gene match. The CDR3 has 17 residues.

This chain connects TRBV18 to TRBJ1-5, with D perhaps matching TRBD1 (6 bases). Trimming left V 5 bases short and J 2 bases short, with 13 bases between. Germline values: CDR1 KGHSH, CDR2 LQKENI. This CDR3 contains 15 residues. The CDR3 DNA reads as TGTGCCAGCTCAGAACAGGGTACAGGCAATCAGCCCCAGCATTTT. Translating it yields CASSEQGTGNQPQHF. Drawing the rest from reference TRBV18 and TRBJ1-5, the complete variable domain is NAGVMQNPRHLVRRRGQEARLRCSPMKGHSHVYWYRQLPEEGLKFMVYLQKENIIDESGMPKERFSAEFPKEGPSILRIQQVVRGDSAAYFCASSEQGTGNQPQHFGDGTRLSIL.

The chain links TRBV9 to TRBJ2-5; 8 bases match TRBD2. V was clipped by 0 bases and J by 4 bases; unmatched bases: 2. Germline loops: CDR1 SGDLS, CDR2 YYNGEE. The CDR3 extends over 14 amino acids. CDR3 coding DNA: TGTGCCAGCAGCGTAGGGCTAGCGGGAGAGACCCAGTACTTC. The encoded protein is CASSVGLAGETQYF.

This clone was picked up a small number of times. This sequence joins TRBV28 and TRBJ1-4; D gene ambiguous. The germline V and J ends were trimmed by 3 bases and 4 bases, with 12 bases remaining between them. CDR1 is MDHEN and CDR2 is SYDVKM in the germline V gene. The CDR3 is 15 amino acids. The CDR3 DNA is TGTGCCAGCAGTTTCGCAGGCGTCGGTAATGAAAAACTGTTTTTT. Amino acid sequence: CASSFAGVGNEKLFF.

The chain couples TRBV28 to TRBJ1-2, with 12 bases lining up with TRBD1. This CDR3 region has 14 residues. The V segment lost 6 bases and the J segment 8 bases; nucleotides outside the gene matches: 7. CDR1 and CDR2 (germline): MDHEN, SYDVKM. CDR3 loop: CASRTGDRGQGYTF. CDR3 nucleotide sequence: TGTGCCAGCAGGACCGGGGACAGGGGGCAGGGCTACACCTTC.

V is TRBV28 and J is TRBJ1-4; no clear D. The CDR3 runs to 14 residues. V was cut by 8 bases and J by 3 bases, with 13 bases left in between. In germline, CDR1 is MDHEN, CDR2 SYDVKM. The DNA of the CDR3 is TGTGCCAGCGGTAACATGCTGGCTAATGAAAAACTGTTTTTT. Amino acid sequence: CASGNMLANEKLFF.

Only a few counts were recorded for this clone. This chain links TRBV5-4 with TRBJ2-7; 9 bases are a match to TRBD1. V was pared by 4 bases and J by 2 bases, with 7 bases of the junction left unmatched. This CDR3 region has 15 residues. Germline V gene data show CDR1 as SGHNT and CDR2 as YYREEE (reference sequence). The CDR3 sequence: CASSPRTGATYEQYF. CDR3 bases: TGTGCCAGCAGCCCACGGACAGGGGCGACCTACGAGCAGTACTTC.

This chain links TRBV4-1 with TRBJ2-3; 9 nucleotides match TRBD2. With V trimmed by 2 bases and J by 12 bases, 9 bases remained unmatched. CDR1 MGHRA and CDR2 YSYEKL come from the germline V gene. This CDR3 has 14 amino acids. The CDR3, as DNA: TGCGCCAGCAGCCAACGGACCGGACTAGCGACTCAGTATTTT. Translation: CASSQRTGLATQYF.

The chain has TRBV5-5 and TRBJ2-7; no firm D call. The length of the CDR3 is 14 residues. The ends were cut back, 4 bases at V and 6 bases at J, with 17 bases in the middle. The germline V gene encodes CDR1 SGHKS and CDR2 YYEKEE (reference sequence). Written as DNA, the CDR3 is TGTGCCAGCAGCCCCCCGTCCAGATGGCTCGAGCAGTACTTC. Translated: CASSPPSRWLEQYF. The full variable domain, rest sourced from reference TRBV5-5 and TRBJ2-7, is DAGVTQSPTHLIKTRGQQVTLRCSPISGHKSVSWYQQVLGQGPQFIFQYYEKEERGRGNFPDRFSARQFPNYSSELNVNALLLGDSALYLCASSPPSRWLEQYFGPGTRLTVT.

V and J are TRBV7-2 and TRBJ1-4; 11 positions match TRBD1. There are 16 residues in the CDR3. The germline V gene encodes CDR1 SGHTA and CDR2 FQGNSA. With 6 bases clipped from V and 1 base from J, the junction kept 4 bases outside the gene matches. The CDR3 bases are TGTGCCAGCAGTGGACAGGGGGCTGGAACTAATGAAAAACTGTTTTTT. As protein: CASSGQGAGTNEKLFF. Drawing the rest from reference TRBV7-2 and TRBJ1-4, the complete variable domain is GAGVSQSPSNKVTEKGKDVELRCDPISGHTALYWYRQSLGQGLEFLIYFQGNSAPDKSGLPSDRFSAERTGGSVSTLTIQRTQQEDSAVYLCASSGQGAGTNEKLFFGSGTQLSVL.

V gene TRBV2 combines with J gene TRBJ1-4; D might be TRBD1 (6 bases). CDR3 length equals 14 residues. Trimming took 2 bases from V and 8 from J, leaving 12 bases between them. The germline V gene encodes CDR1 SNHLY and CDR2 FYNNEI. This chain's CDR3 is CASSEKQGDEKLFF. The CDR3 coding sequence is TGTGCCAGCAGTGAAAAACAGGGCGACGAAAAACTGTTTTTT.

The chain couples TRBV19 to TRBJ1-5; D unclear. Per germline, CDR1 LNHDA and CDR2 SQIVND (reference sequence). This CDR3 region has 17 residues. The germline V and J ends were trimmed by 1 base and 4 bases, with 17 bases remaining between them. CDR3 in DNA: TGTGCCAGTAGTATAGGTGGCAGGTGGGCAACTAATCAGCCCCAGCATTTT. Protein product: CASSIGGRWATNQPQHF.

The chain has TRBV10-3 and TRBJ2-1; TRBD1 agrees at 11 bases. The germline gives CDR1 ENHRY, CDR2 SYGVKD. J was trimmed by 9 bases and V by 1 base; bases with no gene match: 11. CDR3 size: 17 residues. The CDR3 reads CAISEYGQGARFPEQFF. DNA for the CDR3: TGTGCCATCAGTGAGTATGGACAGGGGGCGCGCTTCCCTGAGCAGTTCTTC.

This clone showed up just a few times. The J gene is TRBJ1-6, the V gene TRBV3-1 (or the pseudogene TRBV3-2); 9 bases match TRBD1. The CDR3 has 14 amino acids. V shed 5 bases, J shed 12 bases, and the junction held 8 bases outside the gene matches. Germline CDR1 LGHDT, CDR2 YNNKEL (reference sequence). The CDR3: CASSSRQGDKPLHF. CDR3 nucleotide sequence: TGTGCCAGCAGCAGCCGACAGGGGGATAAACCCCTCCACTTT.

The chain joins TRBV6-2 or TRBV6-3 to TRBJ1-1; no clear D. Germline V lookup: CDR1 MNHEY, CDR2 SVGEGT. The CDR3 extends over 14 amino acids. V dropped 5 bases and J dropped 12 bases, with 22 bases sitting between them. Here the CDR3 DNA reads TGTGCCAGCAGTCCCATGGGAGGCACCGGATCTACTTTCTTT. Amino acid sequence: CASSPMGGTGSTFF.

The chain is built from TRBV19 and TRBJ2-5; 12 positions match TRBD2. Germline loops: CDR1 LNHDA, CDR2 SQIVND (reference sequence). The trim removed 3 bases at V and 2 bases at J, leaving 7 bases unmatched. CDR3 length equals 17 residues. The CDR3 reads CASSMTSGGLMQETQYF. The CDR3 DNA sequence: TGTGCCAGTAGTATGACTAGCGGGGGCTTAATGCAAGAGACCCAGTACTTC. Full variable domain (rest looked up from reference TRBV19 and TRBJ2-5): DGGITQSPKYLFRKEGQNVTLSCEQNLNHDAMYWYRQDPGQGLRLIYYSQIVNDFQKGDIAEGYSVSREKKESFPLTVTSAQKNPTAFYLCASSMTSGGLMQETQYFGPGTRLLVL.

The rearrangement links TRBV6-5 to TRBJ2-7; 9 nucleotides agree with TRBD1. This CDR3 has 12 residues. Trimming took 7 bases from V and 5 from J; bases not matched to a gene: 3. Germline CDR1 MNHEY, CDR2 SVGAGI. CDR3 nucleotide sequence: TGTGCCAGCAACACAGGGGGCAACGAGCAGTACTTC. Protein product: CASNTGGNEQYF.

The chain joins TRBV5-1 to TRBJ2-1; possible D gene TRBD2, 6 bases. The CDR3 contains 14 residues. The V gene lost 2 bases and the J gene lost 5 bases, with 11 bases spanning the gap. CDR1 and CDR2 from the germline V gene are SGHRS and YFSETQ. The CDR3 DNA follows: TGCGCCAGCAGCTTTACGGGCGGGGACAATGAGCAGTTCTTC. It is translated as CASSFTGGDNEQFF.

This chain uses TRBV4-2 with TRBJ2-5, with 9 bases matching TRBD2. This CDR3 is built from 18 residues. Germline V lookup: CDR1 LGHNA, CDR2 YNFKEQ. V gave up 1 base and J gave up 5 bases; unmatched junction bases: 14. The CDR3 DNA sequence: TGTGCCAGCAGCCAAGGACGCGCGGGGGGGCCCGGCGGTGAGACCCAGTACTTC. It codes for CASSQGRAGGPGGETQYF.

J is TRBJ1-1 and V is TRBV5-8, with 8 nucleotides matching TRBD1. The CDR3 runs 14 residues. After removal of 4 bases from V and 0 bases from J, the junction contained 2 bases not matched to a gene. From germline, CDR1 is SGHTS and CDR2 YDEGEE. The CDR3 loop is CASSRTGMNTEAFF. CDR3 nucleotide sequence: TGTGCCAGCAGCCGGACAGGGATGAACACTGAAGCTTTCTTT.